Listed here are 4 T cell receptor beta chains from one sample, sequenced in a study of shared clonotypes between healthy human individuals. This table comes from immunoSEQ multiplex PCR, and its TCRdb copy is limited to in-frame clones, with some not included. The top ten clones hold about 0.45% of a sample with some 1,600,000 clones, around 98% of them seen once. The source material was naive CD4+ T cells sorted from blood. Subset defined: CD45RA+ positively selected. The receptors stem from a man aged 25-40 years in good health.

The V and J genes are TRBV7-6 and TRBJ2-2; D assignment may be TRBD1 or TRBD2 (5 bases each). V lost 5 bases and J lost 9, with 25 bases in between. The CDR3 loop spans 17 amino acids. The germline V gene has CDR1 SGHVS and CDR2 FNYEAQ. The CDR3: CASSLTVQANLARELFF. The CDR3 nucleotides are TGTGCCAGCAGCCTCACGGTACAGGCAAATCTAGCCCGGGAGCTGTTTTTT. The full variable domain, with the rest looked up from reference TRBV7-6 and TRBJ2-2, is GAGVSQSPRYKVTKRGQDVALRCDPISGHVSLYWYRQALGQGPEFLTYFNYEAQQDKSGLPNDRFSAERPEGSISTLTIQRTEQRDSAMYRCASSLTVQANLARELFFGEGSRLTVL.

This chain uses TRBV5-1 with TRBJ2-7; 11 bases are a match to TRBD2. The trim removed 6 bases at V and 6 bases at J, leaving 11 bases unmatched. From germline, CDR1 is SGHRS and CDR2 YFSETQ. The length of the CDR3 is 15 residues. The CDR3: CASKPSTSGTGEQYF. DNA of the CDR3: TGCGCCAGCAAGCCCTCGACTAGCGGGACGGGCGAGCAGTACTTC.

This clone was recorded once. The V gene is TRBV27, the J gene TRBJ2-1; D uncertain. From germline, CDR1 is MNHEY and CDR2 SMNVEV (reference sequence). This CDR3 is built from 14 residues. With 5 bases removed from V and 8 bases from J, the gap between germline ends came to 16 bases. The CDR3 DNA reads as TGTGCCAGCAGTCTATGGGGTGGATCCTATGAGCAGTTCTTC. Amino acids: CASSLWGGSYEQFF.

This clone is a singleton in its sample. This CDR3 is CASSLEPWAVMASGYTF. In nucleotides, the CDR3 is TGTGCCAGTAGCTTGGAACCTTGGGCGGTAATGGCCTCTGGCTACACCTTC. The chain employs TRBV19 and TRBJ1-2, with D uncertain. The CDR3 runs to 17 residues. V shed 6 bases and J shed 7 bases, with 27 bases lying between them. Germline values: CDR1 LNHDA, CDR2 SQIVND (reference sequence).